A selection of T cell receptor beta chains follows, all from one sample in a study of blood T cell repertoires in COVID-19. The protocol was immunoSEQ multiplex PCR, while the TCRdb copy is restricted to in-frame clones and leaves out a portion. The sample has roughly 54,000 clones; about nine tenths are singletons. Sequenced sample: peripheral blood. The receptors come from a woman aged 60-75 years with active or convalescent COVID-19. Each CDR3 is given with its conserved first and last residue. Fields, in order: J gene, V gene, CDR3 protein.

TRBJ2-1	TRBV20-1	CSAMVMGEQFF
TRBJ2-3	TRBV7-9	CASSPEDRGQGADTQYF
TRBJ2-7	TRBV29-1	CSVLTGRDEQYF
TRBJ2-1	TRBV30	CAWSVRGPEQFF
TRBJ1-2	TRBV27	CASSLKGWDYGYTF
TRBJ2-3	TRBV3-1/TRBV3-2	CASSQRGRDTDTQYF
TRBJ2-5	TRBV6-1	CASSEAVTSGGSWETQYF
TRBJ2-1	TRBV3-1/TRBV3-2	CASNLAGEMNEQFF
TRBJ1-1	TRBV15	CATSRDRGNTEAFF
TRBJ1-5	TRBV5-6	CASSFWEYSNQPQHF
TRBJ2-3	TRBV5-1	CASSLAFGKTDTQYF
TRBJ1-5	TRBV6-2/TRBV6-3	CASSYSQGAAWPQHF
TRBJ2-5	TRBV7-9	CASSTQGAGETQYF
TRBJ2-1	TRBV6-5	CASSYFGRGNEQFF
TRBJ1-4	TRBV24-1	CATSDRQGRNEKLFF
TRBJ1-5	TRBV14	CASSQTLRQISNQPQHF
TRBJ2-7	TRBV30	CAWSVASGRTEQYF
TRBJ1-1	TRBV28	CASSSLGGENTEAFF
TRBJ2-7	TRBV3-1/TRBV3-2	CASSARRSVSLREQYF
TRBJ1-1	TRBV14	CASSQPGQSEAFF
TRBJ1-5	TRBV12-3/TRBV12-4	CASTRQANQPQHF
TRBJ2-7	TRBV28	CASSLSGLAGGAYF
TRBJ2-7	TRBV18	CASSPGSSGRIIYEQYF
TRBJ2-1	TRBV7-9	CASSFLTSGSNEQFF
TRBJ2-5	TRBV10-3	CAIRAGLAGRQETQYF
TRBJ2-7	TRBV28	CASSTVVAGSGQYF
TRBJ1-1	TRBV6-5	CASSRHGTPDTEAFF
TRBJ1-1	TRBV27	CASRWGGNTEAFF
TRBJ1-6	TRBV9	CASSVSGTGHNSPLHF
TRBJ1-2	TRBV29-1	CSVEGQGYYGYTF
TRBJ2-1	TRBV27	CASSPRFPYNEQFF
TRBJ1-2	TRBV28	CASSFYSDNGYTF
TRBJ2-7	TRBV18	CASSPPLAGYEQYF